One and the same sample provided the 23 T cell receptor beta chains below, sequenced in a study of molecular identifiers for immune sequencing clone quantification (dated by TCRdb to 2016 to 2019). The library was built by means of PCR. The instrument given in TCRdb is Illumina HiSeq 4000. TCRdb reprocessing: public reads trimmed at Q25 with fastp, clones called with MiXCR, in-frame beta chains kept. One record per CDR3 amino acid sequence lists the most common genes and DNA. A total of about half a million distinct CDR3 sequences appear in this sample, 20% to 25% of them only once. The ten biggest clones cover roughly 0.81% of the sample. Sequenced material: naive CD8+ T cells from blood, with Jurkat cell RNA spiked in. The cell subset or site label for this specimen denotes: FACS-sorted CD8+CD4-CCR7+CD45RA+ naive T cells. These receptors were taken from a human donor in good health. Some libraries in this study had Jurkat cell RNA spiked in.

This clonotype occurred a few times. The chain carries TRBV6-5 and TRBJ2-1, with 13 bases identical to TRBD2. Germline assignment: CDR1 MNHEY and CDR2 SVGAGI. V was clipped by 3 bases and J by 10 bases; unmatched bases: 9. There are 16 residues in the CDR3. CDR3 protein: CASSYGLAGVSREQFF. The CDR3 bases are TGTGCCAGCAGTTATGGACTAGCGGGAGTATCTAGAGAGCAGTTCTTC.

This clonotype was seen ten or more times. V and J are TRBV4-3 and TRBJ1-1; no clear D. This CDR3 has 13 residues. V was cut by 2 bases and J by 1 base, with 5 bases left in between. Per the germline V gene, CDR1 is LGHNA and CDR2 is YSLEER. Written as DNA, the CDR3 is TGCGCCAGCAGCCAACTCCCGAACACTGAAGCTTTCTTT. Residues: CASSQLPNTEAFF.

At least ten counts were recorded for this clonotype. The V and J genes are TRBV7-3 and TRBJ1-4, with a possible D match to TRBD1 (6 bases). CDR1 and CDR2 from the germline V gene are SGHTA and FQGTGA. The V and J ends lost 0 bases and 7 bases respectively, with 9 bases between them. This CDR3 region has 14 residues. CDR3 DNA sequence: TGTGCCAGCAGCTTAACTGGGGGCTTTGAAAAACTGTTTTTT. It is translated as CASSLTGGFEKLFF.

This clonotype occurred a few times. The chain couples TRBV20-1 to TRBJ2-7; perhaps TRBD1 as D (6 bases). V dropped 5 bases and J dropped 3 bases, with 14 bases sitting between them. Looked up from germline, CDR1 is DFQATT and CDR2 is SNEGSKA (reference sequence). The CDR3 loop spans 13 amino acids. The DNA for the CDR3 is TGCAGTGCTGAGGGGGTCGGGATCTACGAGCAGTACTTC. Protein: CSAEGVGIYEQYF.

The chain recombines TRBV5-1 with TRBJ1-4, with TRBD1 matching over 11 bases. The germline V gene has CDR1 SGHRS and CDR2 YFSETQ. CDR3 length: 19 residues. J was trimmed by 7 bases and V by 0 bases; bases with no gene match: 14. The CDR3 reads CASSLDSWDRGGISEKLFF. The CDR3 nucleotides read TGCGCCAGCAGCTTGGACTCATGGGACAGGGGGGGAATTAGTGAAAAACTGTTTTTT.

This clonotype was detected ten times or more. The CDR3 DNA follows: TGTGCCAGTAGTATGGTTGCGGGGAGCTCTAGCACAGATACGCAGTATTTT. Its protein is CASSMVAGSSSTDTQYF. This chain joins TRBV19 and TRBJ2-3; D might be TRBD2 (6 bases). The CDR3 consists of 17 residues. Germline values: CDR1 LNHDA, CDR2 SQIVND (reference sequence). V shed 3 bases and J shed 0 bases, with 16 bases lying between them.

This clonotype was counted only a few times. The V call is TRBV10-3, the J call TRBJ1-1; 12 positions agree with TRBD1. V gave up 6 bases and J gave up 7 bases; unmatched junction bases: 6. This CDR3 region has 14 residues. Germline values: CDR1 ENHRY, CDR2 SYGVKD. The CDR3: CAISEGQGANEAFF. CDR3 DNA: TGTGCCATCAGCGAGGGACAGGGGGCTAATGAAGCTTTCTTT.

This clonotype was found a few times. V usage is TRBV9 and J usage is TRBJ2-2; unclear D gene. The V gene lost 0 bases and the J gene lost 0 bases, with 6 bases spanning the gap. This CDR3 has 15 residues. Germline values: CDR1 SGDLS, CDR2 YYNGEE. CDR3 DNA sequence: TGTGCCAGCAGCGTAGGGGTTACGAACACCGGGGAGCTGTTTTTT. Its protein is CASSVGVTNTGELFF.

This clonotype came up a few times. J is TRBJ2-1 and V is TRBV7-9; 7 nucleotides line up with TRBD1. The trim removed 1 base at V and 5 bases at J, leaving 5 bases unmatched. Germline CDR1 and CDR2: SEHNR and FQNEAQ (reference sequence). This CDR3 spans 15 amino acids. The CDR3, as DNA: TGTGCCAGCAGCTTAGGACAGGGCGTGGACAATGAGCAGTTCTTC. This codes for CASSLGQGVDNEQFF.

There are many counts of this clonotype. The chain uses TRBV6-4 and TRBJ2-2; D not certain. The CDR3 consists of 11 residues. Per the germline V gene, CDR1 is MRHNA and CDR2 is SNTAGT. Trimming stripped 4 bases from V and 7 bases from J, with 4 bases between. As DNA, the CDR3 is TGTGCCAGCAGTGCGGGCGGGGAGCTGTTTTTT. This gives the protein CASSAGGELFF.

This clonotype was seen ten or more times. The chain recombines TRBV7-2 with TRBJ2-3; 9 positions match TRBD2. The V gene end was trimmed by 2 bases and the J gene end by 4 bases; junction bases not matched to a gene: 13. Germline CDR1 reads SGHTA; CDR2 reads FQGNSA. The CDR3 covers 18 residues. CDR3 loop: CASSLIPGTSSSADTQYF. CDR3 nucleotides: TGTGCCAGCAGCTTAATTCCCGGGACTAGCTCATCGGCAGATACGCAGTATTTT.

This clonotype has ten or more counts. The chain combines TRBV30 with TRBJ2-3; D possibly corresponds to TRBD2 (6 bases). CDR1 is GTSNPN, CDR2 SVGIG, per germline (reference sequence). The CDR3 is made up of 14 amino acids. Deletions cut 5 bases from V and 1 base from J, with 13 bases between. The CDR3 nucleotides are TGTGCCTGGTCCGGGAGTTTGGGCACAGATACGCAGTATTTT. Translation gives CAWSGSLGTDTQYF.

There are a few counts of this clonotype. The V and J genes are TRBV28 and TRBJ2-5; D is tentatively TRBD1 or TRBD2 (6 bases each). V shed 1 base and J shed 3 bases, with 12 bases lying between them. Germline lookup yields CDR1 MDHEN and CDR2 SYDVKM. The CDR3 loop spans 15 amino acids. The CDR3 bases are TGTGCCAGCAGTTTATACCCAAGGGGGGAAGAGACCCAGTACTTC. Protein sequence: CASSLYPRGEETQYF.

The table lists this clonotype with many counts. The chain couples TRBV20-1 to TRBJ2-3; D is perhaps TRBD1 (5 bases). CDR3 length equals 16 residues. Per germline, CDR1 DFQATT and CDR2 SNEGSKA (reference sequence). The V end lost 3 bases, the J end lost 0 bases, and 16 bases lay between the germline ends. The CDR3 sequence: CSARGSSGSSTDTQYF. Written as DNA, the CDR3 is TGCAGTGCTAGGGGCTCATCAGGGTCTAGCACAGATACGCAGTATTTT.

A few counts support this clonotype. This chain links TRBV10-3 with TRBJ1-3, with TRBD1 matching over 8 bases. Germline CDR1 and CDR2: ENHRY and SYGVKD. Trimming at V came to 10 bases and at J to 4 bases, leaving 12 bases not matched to a gene. The CDR3 extends over 15 amino acids. CDR3 protein: CATGAGGAEGNTIYF. The CDR3, as DNA: TGTGCCACCGGCGCAGGGGGCGCGGAAGGAAACACCATATATTTT.

This clonotype was observed many times. The rearrangement joins TRBV7-2 to TRBJ1-1, with a possible D match to TRBD1 (6 bases). Deletions cut 4 bases from V and 5 bases from J, with 20 bases between. Germline lookup yields CDR1 SGHTA and CDR2 FQGNSA. The CDR3 runs 16 residues. As DNA, the CDR3 is TGTGCCAGCAGCTCACCCGGGGGGCGCTTAGGTACTGAAGCTTTCTTT. As protein: CASSSPGGRLGTEAFF.

This clonotype came up many times. The chain has TRBV7-9 and TRBJ1-4, with D unresolved. V lost 5 bases and J lost 0, with 10 bases in between. The V gene's germline CDR1 is SEHNR and CDR2 FQNEAQ (reference sequence). The CDR3 covers 15 residues. This CDR3 is CASSKAGATNEKLFF. In nucleotides, the CDR3 is TGTGCCAGCAGCAAAGCGGGTGCAACTAATGAAAAACTGTTTTTT.

In this sample, this clonotype turned up many times. The CDR3 DNA follows: TGCGCCAGCAGCCAAAACGTGGACAGAACCTACGAGCAGTACTTC. Translating gives CASSQNVDRTYEQYF. The genes are TRBV4-3 and TRBJ2-7, with D tentatively TRBD1 (6 bases). This CDR3 has 15 amino acids. V lost 2 bases and J 2 bases, leaving 13 bases between the germline ends. Germline CDR1 and CDR2: LGHNA and YSLEER.

This clonotype was picked up many times. The V and J genes are TRBV5-8 and TRBJ2-3; perhaps TRBD1 as D (6 bases). The CDR3 totals 15 residues. Deletions cut 4 bases from V and 0 bases from J, with 12 bases between. Germline lookup yields CDR1 SGHTS and CDR2 YDEGEE. CDR3 nucleotides: TGTGCCAGCAGCACAGGACAGAGGAGCACAGATACGCAGTATTTT. Protein: CASSTGQRSTDTQYF. The full variable domain, rest sourced from reference TRBV5-8 and TRBJ2-3, is EAGVTQSPTHLIKTRGQQATLRCSPISGHTSVYWYQQALGLGLQFLLWYDEGEERNRGNFPPRFSGRQFPNYSSELNVNALELEDSALYLCASSTGQRSTDTQYFGPGTRLTVL.

This rearrangement joins TRBV30 to TRBJ1-2; 7 positions match TRBD1. CDR3 length: 15 residues. The germline CDR1 and CDR2 sequences are GTSNPN and SVGIG (reference sequence). Losses at the gene ends were 4 bases for V and 3 bases for J; bases not matched to a gene: 11. CDR3 coding DNA: TGTGCCTGGAACTCACTGCGACAGGGACACTATGGCTACACCTTC. Translation: CAWNSLRQGHYGYTF.

At least ten counts were recorded for this clonotype. The chain has TRBV29-1 and TRBJ2-1; 8 bases fit TRBD2. CDR1 is SQVTM, CDR2 ANQGSEA, per germline. The CDR3 runs 14 residues. The trim removed 2 bases at V and 4 bases at J, leaving 4 bases unmatched. CDR3: CSVEIAGTYNEQFF. The CDR3 DNA reads as TGCAGCGTTGAAATAGCGGGGACATACAATGAGCAGTTCTTC.

This clonotype was seen at least ten times. The V call is TRBV7-9, the J call TRBJ2-3; TRBD2 is a possible D gene (6 bases). Germline V lookup: CDR1 SEHNR, CDR2 FQNEAQ (reference sequence). The CDR3 sequence is 15 residues long. V shed 1 base and J shed 3 bases, with 11 bases lying between them. CDR3 sequence reads: CASSLVGGATDTQYF. CDR3 nucleotides: TGTGCCAGCAGCTTAGTCGGAGGGGCTACAGATACGCAGTATTTT.

In this sample, this clonotype turned up a few times. The V and J genes are TRBV28 and TRBJ1-1; no definite D call. Trimming stripped 3 bases from V and 1 base from J, with 9 bases between. The CDR3 contains 14 residues. Germline loops: CDR1 MDHEN, CDR2 SYDVKM. This CDR3 is CASSFGQRNTEAFF. In nucleotides, the CDR3 is TGTGCCAGCAGTTTTGGGCAGAGGAACACTGAAGCTTTCTTT.